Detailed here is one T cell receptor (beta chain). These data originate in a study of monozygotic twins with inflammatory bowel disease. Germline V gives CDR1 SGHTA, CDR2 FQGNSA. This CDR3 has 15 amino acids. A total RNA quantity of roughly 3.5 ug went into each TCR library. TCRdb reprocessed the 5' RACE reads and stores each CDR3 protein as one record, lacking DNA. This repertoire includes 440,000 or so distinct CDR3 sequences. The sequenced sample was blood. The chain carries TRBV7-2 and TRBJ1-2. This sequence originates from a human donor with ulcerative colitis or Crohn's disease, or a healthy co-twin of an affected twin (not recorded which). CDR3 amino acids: CASSPLGGAASGYTF.